These T cell receptor beta chains were read from a single sample in a study of identical twins. MiXCR was run by TCRdb on the 5' RACE reads, yielding one entry per CDR3 protein. The sample shows about 490,000 distinct CDR3 sequences, 12% to 15% of them seen only once. The sample was also reused in another study, on yellow fever vaccine responses in identical twins.

The sample consisted of CD4+ T cells sorted from blood. The receptors here all came from a woman aged 18 to 35 in good health. Both conserved end residues are part of each CDR3. The order of the fields is CDR3 protein, CDR3 DNA, clone size, V gene, D gene, J gene. D genes are given only for firm matches. Clone sizes are given selectively: once, few, many, or a class where the clone is expanded.

CSASPGTLYEQYF TGCAGTGCTAGCCCGGGGACATTATACGAGCAGTACTTC . TRBV20-1 . TRBJ2-7
CASSFGTSTTDTQYF TGTGCCAGCAGCTTCGGGACCTCTACCACAGATACGCAGTATTTT . TRBV7-6 . TRBJ2-3
CSVPGLAYTDTQYF TGCAGTGTCCCGGGACTAGCGTACACAGATACGCAGTATTTT . TRBV20-1 TRBD2 TRBJ2-3
CASTRGEISNTGELFF TGTGCCAGCACCCGGGGGGAAATTTCGAACACCGGGGAGCTGTTTTTT . TRBV12-3/TRBV12-4 TRBD2 TRBJ2-2
CASSLDGTSYQPQHF TGCGCCAGCAGCTTGGATGGGACGTCCTATCAGCCCCAGCATTTT . TRBV5-1 . TRBJ1-5
CASKGPGWGSPLHF TGTGCCAGCAAAGGACCAGGGTGGGGTTCACCCCTCCACTTT . TRBV25-1 . TRBJ1-6
CSVGGDYQRGTPYF TGCAGCGTTGGTGGAGACTATCAGCGGGGGACGCCGTATTTT . TRBV29-1 TRBD2 TRBJ2-3
CASSLTGVINTEAFF TGCGCCAGCAGCTTGACAGGGGTTATTAACACTGAAGCTTTCTTT . TRBV5-1 TRBD1 TRBJ1-1
CASSPLDRGSPLHF TGTGCCAGCTCACCATTGGACAGGGGTTCACCCCTCCACTTT . TRBV18 TRBD1 TRBJ1-6
CASSVGQGVYSPLHF TGTGCCAGCAGCGTGGGACAGGGGGTTTATTCACCCCTCCACTTT many TRBV9 TRBD1 TRBJ1-6
CSAPDSSYNSPLHF TGCAGTGCCCCCGACAGCTCCTATAATTCACCCCTCCACTTT few TRBV20-1 . TRBJ1-6
CASSTPGQGGTEAFF TGCGCCAGCAGCACGCCGGGACAGGGAGGGACTGAAGCTTTCTTT . TRBV5-1 TRBD1 TRBJ1-1
CASSPLGTLNTEAFF TGTGCCAGCAGCCCCCTGGGCACCTTGAACACTGAAGCTTTCTTT few TRBV28 . TRBJ1-1
CAREGEEQGLPGNTIYF TGCGCCAGAGAGGGCGAAGAACAGGGCTTACCTGGAAACACCATATATTTT . TRBV5-1 . TRBJ1-3
CVSSPKTGSGSQETQYF TGTGTCAGCTCACCAAAAACGGGTTCGGGCAGCCAAGAGACCCAGTACTTC once TRBV18 . TRBJ2-5
CASSLQPPGTEAFF TGCGCCAGCAGCCTCCAGCCGCCGGGCACTGAAGCTTTCTTT . TRBV5-1 . TRBJ1-1
CASSPLLAGYTDTQYF TGTGCCAGCAGCCCCTTACTAGCGGGGTACACAGATACGCAGTATTTT . TRBV12-3/TRBV12-4 TRBD2 TRBJ2-3
CASWDRGAWSANTGELFF TGTGCCAGCTGGGACCGGGGCGCTTGGTCCGCGAACACCGGGGAGCTGTTTTTT . TRBV12-3/TRBV12-4 . TRBJ2-2
CASSYRAGSEQFF TGTGCCAGCAGTTACAGGGCGGGAAGTGAGCAGTTCTTC few TRBV6-2/TRBV6-3 . TRBJ2-1
CASSLKGHLSTDTQYF TGTGCCAGCAGTTTAAAGGGACACCTAAGCACAGATACGCAGTATTTT few TRBV12-3/TRBV12-4 . TRBJ2-3
CASSSWDRGRQTQYF TGCGCCAGCAGCTCGTGGGACAGGGGGAGGCAGACCCAGTACTTC few TRBV5-1 TRBD1 TRBJ2-5
CASTNSLSSGANVLTF TGTGCCAGTACGAACTCCTTGAGCTCTGGGGCCAACGTCCTGACTTTC . TRBV19 . TRBJ2-6
CASSTTGIEAFF TGTGCCAGCAGTACGACAGGGATCGAAGCTTTCTTT . TRBV6-5 TRBD1 TRBJ1-1
CASSHLRVVQETQYF TGTGCCAGCAGCCACCTACGAGTAGTACAAGAGACCCAGTACTTC few TRBV3-1 . TRBJ2-5
CSVRRLAGEVDTQYF TGCAGCGTACGGCGGCTAGCGGGGGAGGTAGATACGCAGTATTTT . TRBV29-1 TRBD2 TRBJ2-3
CASRPGERGRQETQYF TGCGCCAGCAGACCGGGCGAGCGGGGTAGGCAAGAGACCCAGTACTTC . TRBV10-2 TRBD2 TRBJ2-5
CASSAGGAGNQPQHF TGTGCCAGCAGCGCAGGGGGCGCGGGTAATCAGCCCCAGCATTTT few TRBV12-3/TRBV12-4 TRBD1 TRBJ1-5
CATSDGTPPTDTQYF TGTGCCACCAGTGACGGGACCCCCCCGACAGATACGCAGTATTTT . TRBV24-1 . TRBJ2-3
CASSDRPGGGTDTQYF TGTGCCAGCAGCGACCGACCAGGGGGGGGTACAGATACGCAGTATTTT . TRBV7-2 . TRBJ2-3
CASSETSGRHEQYF TGCGCCAGCAGCGAGACTAGCGGGAGGCACGAGCAGTACTTC few TRBV5-1 TRBD2 TRBJ2-7
CASSLGVRVVDSTDTQYF TGTGCCAGCAGTCTCGGGGTACGGGTGGTTGATAGCACAGATACGCAGTATTTT few TRBV12-3/TRBV12-4 . TRBJ2-3
CASSTRRDQGNIQYF TGTGCCAGCAGTACACGCCGAGACCAGGGGAACATTCAGTACTTC . TRBV3-1 . TRBJ2-4
CSAPRDSNQPQHF TGCAGTGCTCCTAGGGATAGCAATCAGCCCCAGCATTTT . TRBV20-1 . TRBJ1-5
CATSEGGIQYF TGTGCCACCAGTGAAGGTGGCATTCAGTACTTC few TRBV24-1 . TRBJ2-4
CASSHGGWAREKLFF TGTGCCAGCAGCCACGGCGGGTGGGCGCGTGAAAAACTGTTTTTT many TRBV27 . TRBJ1-4
CASSPPGQQTTEAFF TGTGCCAGCTCACCCCCGGGTCAACAGACCACTGAAGCTTTCTTT . TRBV18 . TRBJ1-1
CASGRLAAGNNEQFF TGTGCCAGCGGGAGACTAGCGGCAGGCAACAATGAGCAGTTCTTC few TRBV27 TRBD2 TRBJ2-1
CASSQELAGVGETQYF TGTGCCAGCAGCCAAGAACTAGCGGGAGTCGGGGAGACCCAGTACTTC few TRBV4-2 TRBD2 TRBJ2-5
CASSQRQGLGGSSYNEQFF TGTGCCAGCAGCCAGAGACAGGGGCTGGGCGGGAGCTCCTACAATGAGCAGTTCTTC . TRBV3-1 . TRBJ2-1
CAISETPPGELFF TGTGCCATCAGTGAGACGCCCCCCGGGGAGCTGTTTTTT many TRBV10-3 . TRBJ2-2
CASSRTGRRNQPQHF TGTGCCAGCAGTAGGACAGGGCGTCGCAATCAGCCCCAGCATTTT . TRBV12-3/TRBV12-4 TRBD1 TRBJ1-5